Listed here are 9 T cell receptor gamma chains from one sample, sequenced in a study of gamma delta lymphoproliferative disorders and STAT genes. PBMCs from patients and controls supplied the genomic DNA for sequencing. TCRdb repeated clone calling on the multiplex PCR reads with CATT. The table has some 5,000 gamma-chain clones, over 7.5% seen once. The sample was blood. These receptors were taken from a human donor in good health.

This clone rates as medium-sized (0.01 to 0.1%). This rearrangement joins TRGV2 to TRGJP2. The J gene, not given by TCRdb, was assigned here from a germline match of the nucleotide sequence. Germline loops: CDR1 EGSNGY, CDR2 YDSYNSKV. CDR3 length equals 17 residues. V lost 5 bases, J lost 1 base, and 13 bases stayed unmatched. CDR3: CATWVNFSLSSDWIKTF. CDR3 coding DNA: TGTGCCACCTGGGTAAATTTTTCCCTTAGTAGTGATTGGATCAAGACGTTT.

This clone is labeled medium-sized (0.01 to 0.1%). The V gene is TRGV2, the J gene TRGJ1 or TRGJ2. TCRdb is silent on the J gene; assignment here came from matching the DNA to germline. Losses at the gene ends were 1 base for V and 0 bases for J; bases not matched to a gene: 6. Per the germline V gene, CDR1 is EGSNGY and CDR2 is YDSYNSKV. This CDR3 is 15 amino acids long. The CDR3 spells CATWDGHPNYYKKLF. The CDR3 coding sequence is TGTGCCACCTGGGACGGACACCCGAATTATTATAAGAAACTCTTT.

By its share, this clone is medium-sized. The chain recombines TRGV8 with TRGJP1. Matching the DNA to germline supplied the J gene, which TCRdb does not give. V lost 5 bases, J lost 9 bases, and 6 bases stayed unmatched. Germline lookup yields CDR1 VENAVY and CDR2 YDSYNSRV. The CDR3 runs to 12 residues. DNA of the CDR3: TGTGCCACCTGGGCCTCGAGTTGGTTCAAGATATTT. Its protein product is CATWASSWFKIF.

The chain carries TRGV10 and TRGJP1. Because TCRdb records no J gene, it was assigned here through a match of the DNA to germline. TRGV10 is known as an ORF, though its function is uncertain. This CDR3 is built from 13 residues. The trim removed 8 bases at V and 8 bases at J, leaving 9 bases unmatched. The CDR3 spells CAAWPLGGWFKIF. CDR3 coding DNA: TGTGCTGCGTGGCCCCTAGGGGGTTGGTTCAAGATATTT.

With respect to this clone: The junction does not match germline at one end; this may be a read error. This chain joins TRGV10 and TRGJ1 or TRGJ2. The J gene comes from matching the DNA to germline here; TCRdb lacks it. TRGV10 is an ORF for which the function is uncertain. The CDR3 runs to 10 residues. Here the CDR3 reads CAGLRYKKLF. In nucleotides, the CDR3 is TGCGCGGGATTAAGGTATAAGAAACTCTTT.

This clone is labeled as medium-sized. The CDR3 DNA follows: TGTGCCACCTGGGATGGAAGGTATGGTTTTTATTATAAGAAACTCTTT. This sequence encodes CATWDGRYGFYYKKLF. The rearrangement links TRGV4 to TRGJ1 or TRGJ2. TCRdb gives no J gene; it was assigned here by matching the DNA to germline. The V gene end was trimmed by 1 base and the J gene end by 3 bases; junction bases not matched to a gene: 12. Looked up from germline, CDR1 is EGSTGY and CDR2 is YDSYTSSV. This CDR3 contains 16 residues.

By sample share, this clone is medium-sized. The V call is TRGV2, the J call TRGJP1. The J gene, absent from TCRdb, was called here by matching the DNA to germline. Germline values: CDR1 EGSNGY, CDR2 YDSYNSKV. V lost 0 bases and J lost 2; bases outside the gene matches: 9. CDR3 length equals 17 residues. CDR3 in DNA: TGTGCCACCTGGGACGGGCGGTGGAGAACCACTGGTTGGTTCAAGATATTT. It specifies CATWDGRWRTTGWFKIF.

Worth noting for this clone: The limits of the CDR3 on the DNA are not certain, so only TCRdb's listed CDR3 is given. With the J gene uncalled, the V gene is TRGV2. CDR1 EGSNGY and CDR2 YDSYNSKV come from the germline V gene. The CDR3 length is 17 residues, termini included. This chain's CDR3 is CATWDVVRNSLAVEQHF.

This clone has ten or more counts. V and J are TRGV4 and TRGJP1. The J gene, missing from TCRdb, was assigned here through DNA to germline matching. The CDR3 consists of 14 residues. Germline V gene lookup returns CDR1 EGSTGY and CDR2 YDSYTSSV. The trim removed 4 bases at V and 3 bases at J, leaving 5 bases unmatched. CDR3 in amino acids: CATWEYATGWFKIF. The CDR3 DNA reads as TGTGCCACCTGGGAGTATGCCACTGGTTGGTTCAAGATATTT.